The clone carrying this T cell receptor beta chain was picked up many times. TCRdb processed the 5' RACE reads anew with MiXCR; each CDR3 protein has one entry. The table records under 70,000 distinct CDR3 sequences, 9.5% to 15% of them present only once. V was clipped by 7 bases and J by 2 bases; unmatched bases: 7. CDR1 is SEHNR and CDR2 is FQNEAQ in the germline V gene (reference sequence). The CDR3 totals 14 residues. These data originate in a study of early T cells in non-severe SARS-CoV-2 infection. About the study: Unsorted whole-blood RNA was sequenced in bulk, leaving chains unpaired.

Material: whole blood. The origin of this receptor is an adult who was a healthcare worker with PCR-confirmed SARS-CoV-2 infection or an uninfected control (not recorded which). The chain combines TRBV7-9 with TRBJ1-1; TRBD1 matches 7 bases. In DNA form, the CDR3 reads TGTGCCAGCAACAAAAACAGGGGAAACACTGAAGCTTTCTTT. Translated: CASNKNRGNTEAFF.